This TCR beta chain was retrieved from a study of blood T cell repertoires in COVID-19. Study information: Spain, Italy and the United States supplied samples that represented acute and convalescent COVID-19. Sample material is recorded as cDNA or gDNA derived from T cells, B-cell-depleted T cells, or PBMCs.

Study processing details: Estimation of nucleated cell counts relied on the amplification of reference gene primers. Using immunoSEQ multiplex PCR, the repertoire was profiled, and TCRdb retains in-frame clones only, with some absent. For V, J and clone size, that table is used; D and trimming come from the DNA. The sample lists about 300,000 clones, roughly 90% occurring once. V was clipped by 1 base and J by 4 bases, with 20 bases between them. The CDR3 consists of 17 residues. Per germline, CDR1 SGHKS and CDR2 YYEKEE (reference sequence). This sequence was found in a young man who had recovered from COVID-19. V is TRBV5-5 and J is TRBJ1-1; D is perhaps TRBD1 (6 bases). The sample consisted of peripheral blood. CDR3 coding DNA: TGTGCCAGCAGCTTGTTTGGCAGGGGAGTAGTGGGCACTGAAGCTTTCTTT. This codes for CASSLFGRGVVGTEAFF.